One sample yielded the 6 T cell receptor beta chains listed below, sequenced in a study of T cells after posttransplantation cyclophosphamide. Cyclophosphamide on days +3 and +4 followed busulfan-fludarabine conditioning and a marrow graft. The repertoire was sequenced with immunoSEQ multiplex PCR; TCRdb's copy has only in-frame clones and lacks some. The data hold about 43,000 clones, with around 91% observed a single time. Sequencing was performed on PBMCs, taken 62 days after allogeneic stem cell transplant with posttransplant cyclophosphamide. Receptors originate from a male patient aged 55 to 70 who received an allogeneic stem cell transplant from a related donor and was CMV-positive. The graft donor may have contributed some T cells.

The V call is TRBV6-6, the J call TRBJ2-1; D is perhaps TRBD1 (6 bases). The CDR3 sequence is 13 residues long. Looked up from germline, CDR1 is MNHNY and CDR2 is SVGAGI (reference sequence). Trimming removed 2 bases at V and 7 bases at J, with 9 bases between. The CDR3 protein is CASSYRTVNEQFF. CDR3 nucleotides: TGTGCCAGCAGTTACCGGACAGTTAATGAGCAGTTCTTC.

This rearrangement joins TRBV5-1 to TRBJ2-7; weak D call: TRBD2 (5 bases). Per germline, CDR1 SGHRS and CDR2 YFSETQ. The CDR3 runs to 14 residues. Trimming cost V 6 bases and J 1 base, with 14 bases left between them. In DNA, the CDR3 is TGCGCCAGCACCTACACTAGTCAATCCTACGAGCAGTACTTC. Encoded protein: CASTYTSQSYEQYF.

The V and J genes are TRBV6-5 and TRBJ2-7; TRBD1 matches 7 bases. Per germline, CDR1 MNHEY and CDR2 SVGAGI. V lost 0 bases to trimming and J lost 3 bases; unmatched junction nucleotides: 8. This CDR3 is 16 amino acids long. CDR3 protein: CASSYSKRGRGYEQYF. CDR3 DNA: TGTGCCAGCAGTTACTCGAAAAGGGGGCGAGGCTACGAGCAGTACTTC.

The gene calls are TRBV5-1 and TRBJ1-1; possibly TRBD1 for D (5 bases). The CDR3 loop spans 13 amino acids. V shed 6 bases and J shed 2 bases, with 11 bases lying between them. Germline CDR1 is SGHRS and CDR2 is YFSETQ. CDR3 bases: TGCGCCAGCAACGACGACAGAAACACTGAAGCTTTCTTT. Its protein product is CASNDDRNTEAFF.

The CDR3 nucleotides are TGTGCCTGGAGTGTACAGGGGACCTACGAGCAGTACTTC. Its protein is CAWSVQGTYEQYF. This chain connects TRBV30 to TRBJ2-7, with 7 bases lining up with TRBD1. This CDR3 region has 13 residues. Germline CDR1 is GTSNPN and CDR2 is SVGIG (reference sequence). Trimming removed 0 bases from V and 2 bases from J; junction bases left unmatched: 1.

J is TRBJ2-7 and V is TRBV2; D not resolved. This CDR3 spans 13 amino acids. Trimming took off 3 bases at V and 5 bases at J, with 11 bases between the two ends. Germline CDR1 reads SNHLY; CDR2 reads FYNNEI. The CDR3 reads CASSDRPENEQYV. In DNA form, the CDR3 reads TGTGCCAGCAGTGATAGGCCGGAGAACGAGCAGTACGTC.